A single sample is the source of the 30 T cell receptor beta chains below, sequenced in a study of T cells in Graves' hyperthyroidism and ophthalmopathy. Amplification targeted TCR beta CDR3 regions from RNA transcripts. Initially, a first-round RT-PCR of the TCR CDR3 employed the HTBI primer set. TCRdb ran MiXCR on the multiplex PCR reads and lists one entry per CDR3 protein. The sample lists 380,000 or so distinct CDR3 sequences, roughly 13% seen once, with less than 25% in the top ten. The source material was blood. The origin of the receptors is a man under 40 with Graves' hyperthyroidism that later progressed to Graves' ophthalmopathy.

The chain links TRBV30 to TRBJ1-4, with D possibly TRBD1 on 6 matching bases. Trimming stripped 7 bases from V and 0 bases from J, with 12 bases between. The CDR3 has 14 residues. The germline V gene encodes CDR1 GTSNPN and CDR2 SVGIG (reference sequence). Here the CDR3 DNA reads TGTGCCTACCAGGGGAGCTCAACTAATGAAAAACTGTTTTTT. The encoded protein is CAYQGSSTNEKLFF.

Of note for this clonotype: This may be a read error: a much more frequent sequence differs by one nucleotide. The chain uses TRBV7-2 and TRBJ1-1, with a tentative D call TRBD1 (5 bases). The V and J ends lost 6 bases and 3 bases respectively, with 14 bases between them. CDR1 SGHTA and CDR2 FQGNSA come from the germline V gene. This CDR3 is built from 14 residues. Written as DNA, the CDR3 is TGTGCCAGCAGTCTCGGGGCAGAACACACTGAAGCTTTCTTT. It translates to CASSLGAEHTEAFF.

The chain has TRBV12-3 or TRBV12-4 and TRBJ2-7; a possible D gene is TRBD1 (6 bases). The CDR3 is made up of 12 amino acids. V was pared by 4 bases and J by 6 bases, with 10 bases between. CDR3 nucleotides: TGTGCCAGCAGTTGGGGGCCGGTCGAGCAGTACTTC. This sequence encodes CASSWGPVEQYF.

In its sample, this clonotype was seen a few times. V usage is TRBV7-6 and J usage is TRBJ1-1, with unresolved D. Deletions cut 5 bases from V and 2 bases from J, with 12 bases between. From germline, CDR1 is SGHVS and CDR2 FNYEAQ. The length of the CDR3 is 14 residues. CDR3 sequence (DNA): TGTGCCAGCAGCCCTGTAGGGAGCAACACTGAAGCTTTCTTT. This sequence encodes CASSPVGSNTEAFF.

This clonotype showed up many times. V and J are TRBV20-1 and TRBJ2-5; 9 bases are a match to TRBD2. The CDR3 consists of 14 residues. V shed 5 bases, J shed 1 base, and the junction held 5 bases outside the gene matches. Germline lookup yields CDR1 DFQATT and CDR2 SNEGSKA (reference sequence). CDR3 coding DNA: TGCAGTGCTGGGAGACTAGCGGTCCAAGAGACCCAGTACTTC. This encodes CSAGRLAVQETQYF.

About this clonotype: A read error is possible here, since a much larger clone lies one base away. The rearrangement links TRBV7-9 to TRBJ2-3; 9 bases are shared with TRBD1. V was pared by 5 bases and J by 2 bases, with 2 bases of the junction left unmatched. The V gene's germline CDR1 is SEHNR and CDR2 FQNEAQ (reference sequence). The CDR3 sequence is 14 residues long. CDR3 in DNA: TGTGCCAGCAGCCGGGACAGGGACACAGATACGCAGTATTTT. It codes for CASSRDRDTDTQYF. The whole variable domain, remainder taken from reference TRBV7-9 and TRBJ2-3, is DTGVSQNPRHKITKRGQNVTFRCDPISEHNRLYWYRQTLGQGPEFLTYFQNEAQLEKSRLLSDRFSAERPKGSFSTLEIQRTEQGDSAMYLCASSRDRDTDTQYFGPGTRLTVL.

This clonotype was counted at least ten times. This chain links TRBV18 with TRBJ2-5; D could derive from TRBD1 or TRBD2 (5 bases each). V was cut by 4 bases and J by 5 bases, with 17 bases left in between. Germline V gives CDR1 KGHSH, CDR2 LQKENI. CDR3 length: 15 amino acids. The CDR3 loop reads CASSRPGRSHETQYF. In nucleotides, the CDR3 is TGTGCCAGCTCACGACCGGGACGGAGCCATGAGACCCAGTACTTC. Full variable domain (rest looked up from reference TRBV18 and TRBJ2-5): NAGVMQNPRHLVRRRGQEARLRCSPMKGHSHVYWYRQLPEEGLKFMVYLQKENIIDESGMPKERFSAEFPKEGPSILRIQQVVRGDSAAYFCASSRPGRSHETQYFGPGTRLLVL.

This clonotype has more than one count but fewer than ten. CDR3: CASSQATLAENEQFF. Here the CDR3 DNA reads TGCGCCAGCAGCCAAGCGACACTAGCGGAAAATGAGCAGTTCTTC. The chain joins TRBV4-1 to TRBJ2-1; 8 bases are shared with TRBD2. Germline CDR1 and CDR2: MGHRA and YSYEKL. V lost 1 base to trimming and J lost 7 bases; unmatched junction nucleotides: 6. CDR3 length equals 15 residues.

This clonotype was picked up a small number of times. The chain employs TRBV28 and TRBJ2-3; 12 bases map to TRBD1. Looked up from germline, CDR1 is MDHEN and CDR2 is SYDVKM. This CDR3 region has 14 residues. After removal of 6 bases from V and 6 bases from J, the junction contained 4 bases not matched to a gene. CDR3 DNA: TGTGCCAGCAGAGGGACAGGGGGCCTGGATACGCAGTATTTT. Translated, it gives CASRGTGGLDTQYF.

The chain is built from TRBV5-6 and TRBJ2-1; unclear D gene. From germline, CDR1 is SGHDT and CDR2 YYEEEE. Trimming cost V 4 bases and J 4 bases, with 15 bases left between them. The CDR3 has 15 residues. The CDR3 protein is CASSVGYSRYNEQFF. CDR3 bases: TGTGCCAGCAGCGTCGGGTATTCGAGGTACAATGAGCAGTTCTTC.

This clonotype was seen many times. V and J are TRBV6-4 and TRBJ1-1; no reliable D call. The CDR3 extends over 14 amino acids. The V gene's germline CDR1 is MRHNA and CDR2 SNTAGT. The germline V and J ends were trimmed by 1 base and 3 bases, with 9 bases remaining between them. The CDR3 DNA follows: TGTGCCAGCAGTGACTTCCCGCGGGACACTGAAGCTTTCTTT. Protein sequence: CASSDFPRDTEAFF.

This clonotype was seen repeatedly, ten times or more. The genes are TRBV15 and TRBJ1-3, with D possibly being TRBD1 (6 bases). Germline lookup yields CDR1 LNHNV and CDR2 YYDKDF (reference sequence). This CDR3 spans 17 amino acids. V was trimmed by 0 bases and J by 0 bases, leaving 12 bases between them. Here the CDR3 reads CATSRDWDTSSGNTIYF. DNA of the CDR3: TGTGCCACCAGCAGAGATTGGGACACGTCCTCTGGAAACACCATATATTTT.

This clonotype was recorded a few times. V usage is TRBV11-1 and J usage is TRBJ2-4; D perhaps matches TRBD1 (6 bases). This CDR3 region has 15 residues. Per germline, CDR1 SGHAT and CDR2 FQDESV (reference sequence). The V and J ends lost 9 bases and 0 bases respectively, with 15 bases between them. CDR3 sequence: CASSGGGLAKNIQYF. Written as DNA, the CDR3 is TGTGCCAGTTCTGGGGGCGGTCTAGCCAAAAACATTCAGTACTTC. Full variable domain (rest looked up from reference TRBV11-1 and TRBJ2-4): EAEVAQSPRYKITEKSQAVAFWCDPISGHATLYWYRQILGQGPELLVQFQDESVVDDSQLPKDRFSAERLKGVDSTLKIQPAELGDSAMYLCASSGGGLAKNIQYFGAGTRLSVL.

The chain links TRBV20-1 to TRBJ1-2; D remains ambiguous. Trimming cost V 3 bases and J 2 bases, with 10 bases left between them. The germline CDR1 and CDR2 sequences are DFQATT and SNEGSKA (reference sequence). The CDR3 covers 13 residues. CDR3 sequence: CSARAGDNYGYTF. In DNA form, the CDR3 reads TGCAGTGCTAGGGCCGGTGACAACTATGGCTACACCTTC.

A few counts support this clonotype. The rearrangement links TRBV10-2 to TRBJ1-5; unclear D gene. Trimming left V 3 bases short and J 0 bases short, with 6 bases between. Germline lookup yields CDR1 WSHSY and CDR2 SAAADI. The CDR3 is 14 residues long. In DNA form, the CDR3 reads TGCGCCAGCAGTGATTTTTATAGCAATCAGCCCCAGCATTTT. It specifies CASSDFYSNQPQHF.

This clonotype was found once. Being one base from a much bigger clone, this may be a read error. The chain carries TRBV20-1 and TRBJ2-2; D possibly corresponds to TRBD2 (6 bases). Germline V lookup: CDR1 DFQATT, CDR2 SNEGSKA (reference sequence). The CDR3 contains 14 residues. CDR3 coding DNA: TGCAGTACTAGTGGAATAGCGGAAACCGGGGAGCTGTTTTTT. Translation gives CSTSGIAETGELFF.

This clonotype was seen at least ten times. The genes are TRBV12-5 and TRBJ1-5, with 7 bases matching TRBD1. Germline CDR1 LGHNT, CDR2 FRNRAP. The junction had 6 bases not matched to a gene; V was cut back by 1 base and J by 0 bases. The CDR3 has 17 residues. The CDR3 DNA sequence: TGTGCTAGTGGTTTGGGGGACAGCGCTTATAGCAATCAGCCCCAGCATTTT. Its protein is CASGLGDSAYSNQPQHF.

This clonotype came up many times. The CDR3 region has the DNA TGTGCCAGCAGTCTCCGAGTGGGGACGAGGGAAAAACTGTTTTTT. Its translation: CASSLRVGTREKLFF. The rearrangement uses TRBV12-3 or TRBV12-4 and TRBJ1-4; possibly TRBD1 for D (5 bases). The CDR3 spans 15 residues. The V and J ends lost 5 bases and 8 bases respectively, with 18 bases between them.

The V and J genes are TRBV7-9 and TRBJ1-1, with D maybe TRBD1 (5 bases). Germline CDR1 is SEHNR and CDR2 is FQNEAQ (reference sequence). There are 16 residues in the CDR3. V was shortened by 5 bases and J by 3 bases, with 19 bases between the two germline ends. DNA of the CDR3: TGTGCCAGCAGCCTCCGGACACCGGGGGACTACACTGAAGCTTTCTTT. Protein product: CASSLRTPGDYTEAFF. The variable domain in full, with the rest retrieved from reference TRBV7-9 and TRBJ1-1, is DTGVSQNPRHKITKRGQNVTFRCDPISEHNRLYWYRQTLGQGPEFLTYFQNEAQLEKSRLLSDRFSAERPKGSFSTLEIQRTEQGDSAMYLCASSLRTPGDYTEAFFGQGTRLTVV.

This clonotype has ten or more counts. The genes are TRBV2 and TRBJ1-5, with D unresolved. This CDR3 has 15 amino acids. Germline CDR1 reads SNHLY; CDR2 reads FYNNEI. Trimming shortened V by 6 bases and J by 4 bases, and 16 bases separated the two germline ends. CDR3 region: CASRVDILGNQPQHF. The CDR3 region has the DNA TGTGCCAGCAGGGTAGACATCCTGGGAAATCAGCCCCAGCATTTT.

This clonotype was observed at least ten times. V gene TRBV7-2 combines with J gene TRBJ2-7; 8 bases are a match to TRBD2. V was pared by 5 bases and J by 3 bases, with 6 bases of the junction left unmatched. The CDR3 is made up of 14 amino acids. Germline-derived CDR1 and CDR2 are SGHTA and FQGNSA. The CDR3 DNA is TGTGCCAGCAGCGCCGGAGGGACTAGCTACGAGCAGTACTTC. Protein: CASSAGGTSYEQYF.

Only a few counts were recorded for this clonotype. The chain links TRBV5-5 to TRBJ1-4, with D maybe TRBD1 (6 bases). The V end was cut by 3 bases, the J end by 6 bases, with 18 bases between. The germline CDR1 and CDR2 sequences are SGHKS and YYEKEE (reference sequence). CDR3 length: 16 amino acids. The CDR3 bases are TGTGCCAGCAGCTACGCTATGGGAGGGGGTGATGAAAAACTGTTTTTT. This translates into CASSYAMGGGDEKLFF.

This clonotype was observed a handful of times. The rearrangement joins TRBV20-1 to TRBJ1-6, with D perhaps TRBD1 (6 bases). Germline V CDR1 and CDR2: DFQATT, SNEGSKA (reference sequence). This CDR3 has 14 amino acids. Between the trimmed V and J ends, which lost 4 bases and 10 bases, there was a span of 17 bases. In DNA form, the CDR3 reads TGCAGTGCTAATTCTGAGGGGGTTAGGTCACCCCTCCACTTT. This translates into CSANSEGVRSPLHF.

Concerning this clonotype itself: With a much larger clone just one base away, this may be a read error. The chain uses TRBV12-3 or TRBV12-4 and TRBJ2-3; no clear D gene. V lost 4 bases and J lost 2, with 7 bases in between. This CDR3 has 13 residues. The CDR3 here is CASSYAVTDTQYF. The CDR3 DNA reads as TGTGCCAGCAGTTACGCCGTCACAGATACGCAGTATTTT.

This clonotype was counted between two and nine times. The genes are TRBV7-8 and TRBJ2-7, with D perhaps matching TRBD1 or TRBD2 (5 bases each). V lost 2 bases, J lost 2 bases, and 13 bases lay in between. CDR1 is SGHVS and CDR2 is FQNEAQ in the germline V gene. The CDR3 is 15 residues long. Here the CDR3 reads CASSLRPRGAYEQYF. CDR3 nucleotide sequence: TGTGCCAGCAGCTTACGGCCCCGAGGGGCCTACGAGCAGTACTTC.

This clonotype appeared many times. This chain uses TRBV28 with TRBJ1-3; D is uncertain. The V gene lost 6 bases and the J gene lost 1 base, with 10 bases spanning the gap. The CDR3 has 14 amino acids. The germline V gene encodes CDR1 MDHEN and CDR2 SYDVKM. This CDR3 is CASRQQDSGNTIYF. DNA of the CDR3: TGTGCCAGCAGGCAACAAGATTCTGGAAACACCATATATTTT.

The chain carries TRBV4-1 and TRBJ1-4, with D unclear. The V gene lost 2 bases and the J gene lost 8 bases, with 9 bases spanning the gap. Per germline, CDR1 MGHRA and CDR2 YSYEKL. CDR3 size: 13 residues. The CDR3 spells CASSQLVGEKLFF. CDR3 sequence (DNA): TGCGCCAGCAGCCAACTGGTGGGCGAAAAACTGTTTTTT.

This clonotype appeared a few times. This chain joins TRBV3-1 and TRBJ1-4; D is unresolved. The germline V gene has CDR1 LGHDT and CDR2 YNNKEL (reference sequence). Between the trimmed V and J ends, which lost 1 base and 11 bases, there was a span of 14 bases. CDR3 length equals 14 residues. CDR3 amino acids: CASSQGNPGKKLFF. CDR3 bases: TGTGCCAGCAGCCAAGGGAACCCCGGGAAGAAACTGTTTTTT.

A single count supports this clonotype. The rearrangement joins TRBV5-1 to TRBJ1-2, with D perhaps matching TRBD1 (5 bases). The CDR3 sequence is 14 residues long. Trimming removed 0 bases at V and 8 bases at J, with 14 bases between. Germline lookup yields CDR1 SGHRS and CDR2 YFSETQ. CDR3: CASSLGQGVDGYTF. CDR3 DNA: TGCGCCAGCAGCTTGGGGCAGGGCGTGGACGGCTACACCTTC.

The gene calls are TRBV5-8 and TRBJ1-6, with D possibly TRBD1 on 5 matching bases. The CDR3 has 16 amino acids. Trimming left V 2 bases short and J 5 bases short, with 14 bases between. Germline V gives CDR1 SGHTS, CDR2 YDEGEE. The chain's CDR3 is CASSLLGGMDNSPLHF. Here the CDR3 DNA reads TGTGCCAGCAGCTTATTGGGGGGAATGGATAATTCACCCCTCCACTTT.